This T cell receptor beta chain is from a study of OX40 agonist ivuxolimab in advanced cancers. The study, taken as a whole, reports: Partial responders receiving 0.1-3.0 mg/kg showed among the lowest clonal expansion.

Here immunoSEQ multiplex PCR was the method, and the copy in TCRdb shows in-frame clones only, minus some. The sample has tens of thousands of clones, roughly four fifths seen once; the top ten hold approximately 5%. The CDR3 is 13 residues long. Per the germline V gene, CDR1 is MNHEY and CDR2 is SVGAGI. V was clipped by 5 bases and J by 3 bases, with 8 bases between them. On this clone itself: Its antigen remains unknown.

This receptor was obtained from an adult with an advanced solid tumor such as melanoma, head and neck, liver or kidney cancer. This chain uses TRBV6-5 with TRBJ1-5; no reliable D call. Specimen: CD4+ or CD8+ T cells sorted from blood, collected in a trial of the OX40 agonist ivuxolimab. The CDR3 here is CASSTQINQPQHF. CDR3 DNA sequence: TGTGCCAGCAGTACACAGATCAATCAGCCCCAGCATTTT.